These T cell receptor beta chains were read from a single sample in a study of T cells in Graves' hyperthyroidism and ophthalmopathy. In TCRdb, the multiplex PCR reads were re-called with MiXCR into one record per CDR3 protein. Altogether hundreds of thousands of distinct CDR3 sequences are present, roughly 13% being singletons, with the ten largest covering roughly 5.7%. The specimen sequenced was blood. Source of these receptors: a woman younger than 45 with Graves' hyperthyroidism that later progressed to Graves' ophthalmopathy. The CDR3 runs from the conserved cysteine through the conserved F or W. A D gene is named only where the DNA matches it firmly. Rows give clone size only sometimes, using once, few, many, or a class for an expanded clone.

d_call j_call v_call clone_size cdr3_aa cdr3_nt
. TRBJ1-1 TRBV11-1 . CASSPRGEAFF TGTGCCAGCAGCCCCCGGGGGGAAGCTTTCTTT
. TRBJ1-1 TRBV7-9 . CASSLEYSGAFF TGTGCCAGCAGCTTGGAATACAGTGGCGCTTTCTTT
TRBD1 TRBJ1-5 TRBV6-1 few CASSEAGTGQQPQHF TGTGCCAGCAGTGAAGCGGGGACAGGCCAGCAGCCCCAGCATTTT
. TRBJ2-5 TRBV7-9 . CASSLGDGRETQYF TGTGCCAGCAGCTTAGGGGACGGTCGAGAGACCCAGTACTTC
TRBD2 TRBJ2-7 TRBV7-9 many CASSRRKAGESYEQYF TGTGCCAGCAGCAGGAGAAAGGCGGGAGAATCCTACGAGCAGTACTTC
TRBD2 TRBJ2-3 TRBV27 many CASSISGRAPDTQYF TGTGCCAGCAGTATTAGCGGGAGGGCCCCAGATACGCAGTATTTT
. TRBJ1-1 TRBV24-1 many CATSDKGRGAGNTEAFF TGTGCCACCAGTGACAAAGGGAGAGGGGCGGGGAACACTGAAGCTTTCTTT
. TRBJ2-7 TRBV20-1 . CSQRFGYEQYF TGCAGTCAACGATTCGGGTACGAGCAGTACTTC
. TRBJ1-4 TRBV5-6 many CASSWRALGDGVEKLFF TGTGCCAGCAGCTGGCGGGCTTTAGGGGACGGAGTTGAAAAACTGTTTTTT
TRBD2 TRBJ2-2 TRBV20-1 few CSAMGLAGVSNTGELFF TGCAGTGCCATGGGACTAGCGGGAGTTTCAAACACCGGGGAGCTGTTTTTT
. TRBJ1-5 TRBV28 many CASSSSYSNQPQHF TGTGCCAGCAGTTCTTCTTATAGCAATCAGCCCCAGCATTTT
. TRBJ2-1 TRBV30 many CAWSSQVGTQFF TGTGCCTGGTCCAGCCAGGTGGGCACGCAGTTCTTC
TRBD2 TRBJ2-7 TRBV19 . CASSVTSGHYEQYF TGTGCCAGTAGTGTTACTAGCGGACACTACGAGCAGTACTTC
. TRBJ2-7 TRBV6-1 many CASSPGLGGYEQYF TGTGCCAGCAGTCCGGGGCTAGGTGGCTACGAGCAGTACTTC
. TRBJ1-2 TRBV5-1 . CASRRFGPVNPNYGYTF TGCGCCAGCAGGCGGTTTGGCCCCGTAAATCCTAACTATGGCTACACCTTC
TRBD2 TRBJ2-3 TRBV27 . CASPEGLAAGTDTQYF TGTGCCAGCCCAGAGGGACTAGCGGCTGGCACAGATACGCAGTATTTT
. TRBJ2-1 TRBV7-3 many CASSLKKYNEQFF TGTGCCAGCAGCTTAAAGAAGTACAATGAGCAGTTCTTC
TRBD2 TRBJ2-1 TRBV12-3/TRBV12-4 many CASSDTSGKINEQFF TGTGCCAGCAGTGACACTAGCGGGAAAATCAATGAGCAGTTCTTC
TRBD2 TRBJ2-1 TRBV20-1 few CSARPGLAGVVEQFF TGCAGTGCTAGACCGGGACTAGCGGGAGTGGTGGAGCAGTTCTTC
. TRBJ2-6 TRBV4-1 . CASHSGANVLTF TGCGCCAGCCACTCTGGGGCCAACGTCCTGACTTTC
. TRBJ2-1 TRBV27 many CASSLGRTNIYNEQFF TGTGCCAGCAGTTTAGGCAGGACCAACATCTACAATGAGCAGTTCTTC
TRBD1 TRBJ1-5 TRBV20-1 few CSARAGGNQPQHF TGCAGTGCTCGAGCAGGGGGGAATCAGCCCCAGCATTTT
. TRBJ2-2 TRBV7-2 few CASSPEAVAGELFF TGTGCCAGCAGCCCGGAGGCGGTGGCCGGGGAGCTGTTTTTT
TRBD1 TRBJ2-1 TRBV29-1 many CSVEGSRSGTGGFEQFF TGCAGCGTTGAAGGAAGTCGGTCGGGGACAGGGGGTTTTGAGCAGTTCTTC
TRBD2 TRBJ2-3 TRBV11-2 many CASSLEYRGVPDTQYF TGTGCCAGCAGCTTAGAATACCGGGGGGTCCCAGATACGCAGTATTTT
. TRBJ1-5 TRBV15 few CATSFRGDQPQHF TGTGCCACCAGCTTCAGGGGTGATCAGCCCCAGCATTTT
. TRBJ2-1 TRBV9 few CASGGLAFNEQFF TGTGCCAGCGGGGGGCTAGCGTTTAATGAGCAGTTCTTC
TRBD2 TRBJ2-1 TRBV10-3 . CVISDVAGTYNEQFF TGTGTCATCAGTGATGTAGCGGGGACCTACAATGAACAGTTCTTC
TRBD2 TRBJ2-1 TRBV7-9 many CASSLEAGGYNEQFF TGTGCCAGCAGCTTAGAAGCGGGGGGGTACAATGAGCAGTTCTTC
TRBD2 TRBJ2-7 TRBV12-5 many CASGLHAVLGLAGDEQYF TGTGCTAGTGGTTTGCATGCCGTATTGGGACTAGCGGGAGACGAGCAGTACTTC
. TRBJ1-2 TRBV3-1 many CASSPGQDHTVYGYTF TGTGCCAGCAGCCCTGGACAAGACCACACAGTCTATGGCTACACCTTC
TRBD2 TRBJ2-7 TRBV7-2 few CASSFSGGRPYEQYF TGTGCCAGCAGCTTTAGCGGGGGGCGCCCCTACGAGCAGTACTTC
TRBD1 TRBJ1-5 TRBV5-6 . CASSAWTGLGQPQHF TGTGCCAGCAGCGCCTGGACAGGGCTCGGCCAGCCCCAGCATTTT
. TRBJ2-1 TRBV20-1 . CSASGSAREQFF TGCAGTGCTAGCGGGAGCGCCAGGGAGCAGTTCTTC
. TRBJ1-1 TRBV7-9 many CASSLEQVSAEAFF TGTGCCAGCAGCTTAGAACAGGTTTCCGCTGAAGCTTTCTTT
. TRBJ2-7 TRBV6-2/TRBV6-3 many CASRTLKVEQYF TGTGCCAGCAGGACACTGAAGGTGGAGCAGTACTTC
. TRBJ1-2 TRBV9 many CASSVGTDAYYGYTF TGTGCCAGCAGCGTCGGGACGGACGCTTACTATGGCTACACCTTC
TRBD1 TRBJ1-1 TRBV10-3 many CAIKMGQGANTEAFF TGTGCCATCAAAATGGGACAGGGCGCGAACACTGAAGCTTTCTTT
. TRBJ2-1 TRBV6-1 many CASSNAYRETEQFF TGTGCCAGCAGTAACGCATACAGGGAAACTGAGCAGTTCTTC
TRBD1 TRBJ1-2 TRBV6-2/TRBV6-3 many CASSPGTANGYTF TGTGCCAGCAGCCCCGGGACAGCCAACGGCTACACCTTC
. TRBJ2-7 TRBV29-1 many CSVGSSRAYEQYF TGCAGCGTTGGGTCAAGCCGTGCCTACGAGCAGTACTTC
. TRBJ2-7 TRBV7-3 many CASSAPGHPAYEQYF TGTGCCAGCAGCGCCCCAGGACATCCCGCCTACGAGCAGTACTTC
. TRBJ2-7 TRBV20-1 . CSAPTRSTYEQYF TGCAGTGCCCCGACTAGGTCAACCTACGAGCAGTACTTC
TRBD2 TRBJ2-2 TRBV6-1 many CASKEAGTNTGELFF TGTGCCAGCAAGGAAGCGGGGACGAACACCGGGGAGCTGTTTTTT
. TRBJ2-1 TRBV27 many CASSVHNEQFF TGTGCCAGCAGTGTGCACAATGAGCAGTTCTTC
. TRBJ1-4 TRBV12-3/TRBV12-4 . CASSHRGYGEKLFF TGTGCCAGCAGTCATCGTGGGTATGGGGAAAAACTGTTTTTT
. TRBJ1-2 TRBV9 many CASSGHREGGYTF TGTGCCAGCAGCGGCCACAGGGAGGGTGGCTACACCTTC
. TRBJ2-7 TRBV11-3 many CASSLNLGYEQYF TGTGCCAGCAGCTTGAACCTAGGCTACGAGCAGTACTTC